This T cell receptor (beta chain) was identified in a study of blood T cell repertoires in COVID-19 (dated by TCRdb to 2018 to 2020). Turning to the overall study: The collaborator samples originated in the United States, Italy and Spain and spanned the acute and convalescent phases of COVID-19. The prospective study material was composed of cDNA or gDNA derived from T cells, B-cell-depleted T cells, or PBMCs. Deeply sampled blood TCRbeta repertoires from subjects exposed to, actively infected with, or recovered from COVID-19 were included in the dataset. Where HLA class I and class II types were available, the types were taken from metadata supplied by the sample provider, not from assay-based typing. The repertoires were released in a freely available public database intended as a resource for research on the immune response to SARS-CoV-2. The samples were drawn from two sources: the first 160 participants of the ongoing ImmuneRACE study, and over 950 subjects contributed by 6 global collaborators. Nearly every sample came with metadata listing a de-identified subject ID, COVID-19 status, age in years and sex. General study outcomes and caveats: How much clinical and demographic metadata was included differed by source and by participant, and the metadata was provided uncurated.

The junction shows trimming of 3 bases on V and 1 base on J, and the gene matches do not reach 2 bases of it. Looking up the germline V gene yields CDR1 SQVTM and CDR2 ANQGSEA. The CDR3 measures 13 amino acids from cysteine to phenylalanine. CDR3 DNA is the only sequence kept; it has 39 bases, read in frame from the first base. With regard to this clone: The specificity of this receptor is unknown. Qualities for individual bases were not recorded, and no much larger clone is one base off. Other DNA sequences in this specimen translate into the identical CDR3.

Whole blood was collected in K2EDTA tubes by collaborating institutions according to the institutions' own protocols. For TCRbeta analysis, collaborator samples were shipped as frozen whole blood, as isolated PBMCs, or as DNA extracted from either sample type. The immunoSEQ Assay, a bias-controlled multiplex PCR, was used to amplify TCRbeta CDR3 regions from genomic DNA. The authors' pipeline ran thus. Nucleated cell counts per sample were estimated from amplification of reference gene primers within the assay. To quantify the absolute abundance of each unique TCRbeta CDR3 rearrangement, sequence reads were collapsed and filtered. For each sample, productive Simpson clonality was calculated as the square root of Simpson's diversity index across productive rearrangements. TCRdb took over this immuneACCESS table, retaining in-frame rearrangements with V and J assigned. Such tables are incomplete; in checked studies, under half of the missing clones stem from an unresolved V gene, and the remainder is unexplained. V and J calls plus clone size are reproduced from that table; the DNA served to infer D and trimming. Counted in this sample were about 140,000 clones; around 90% of them appeared once. The top ten clones comprise 1.8% of the sample.

Recombination joined TRBV29-1 with TRBJ1-1, with TRBD1 identical over 7 junction bases. The receptor was derived from a man in his sixties or seventies with acute or convalescent COVID-19. The sequenced material came from peripheral blood. The nucleotide sequence reads as follows: TGCAGCGTTGAGGGGACAGCGAACACTGAAGCTTTCTTT. This translates into CSVEGTANTEAFF. When the CDR3 is completed using the reference TRBV29-1 and TRBJ1-1 genes on either side, the full variable domain is SAVISQKPSRDICQRGTSLTIQCQVDSQVTMMFWYRQQPGQSLTLIATANQGSEATYESGFVIDKFPISRPNLTFSTLTVSNMSPEDSSIYLCSVEGTANTEAFFGQGTRLTVV.